Listed here are 26 T cell receptor beta chains from one sample, sequenced in a study of vaccination effects on CD4 cells after COVID-19. This table comes from immunoSEQ multiplex PCR, and its TCRdb copy is limited to in-frame clones, with some not included. The table has approximately 30,000 clones, 74% seen once. No cognate antigen is known for these TCRs. Following 10 days of culture, CD4+ T cells were isolated. Everyone in the study got two shots of either the BNT162b2 or mRNA-1273 vaccine. Sequenced material: CD4+ T cells from PBMCs cultured without peptide, taken after COVID-19 vaccination. The receptor source for this set is a human donor who received a COVID-19 vaccine.

The chain links TRBV3-1 (or the pseudogene TRBV3-2) to TRBJ1-4; 8 bases are shared with TRBD1. The V gene end was trimmed by 4 bases and the J gene end by 6 bases; junction bases not matched to a gene: 4. The CDR3 is made up of 14 amino acids. CDR1 is LGHDT, CDR2 YNNKEL, per germline (reference sequence). As DNA, the CDR3 is TGTGCCAGCAGCCGACAGGGGTTGTATGAAAAACTGTTTTTT. Protein sequence: CASSRQGLYEKLFF.

The chain joins TRBV10-3 to TRBJ1-1, with unresolved D. CDR3 length equals 18 residues. Trimming left V 5 bases short and J 3 bases short, with 25 bases between. Germline CDR1 and CDR2: ENHRY and SYGVKD. The chain's CDR3 is CAISRGPAPAKVDTEAFF. The CDR3 nucleotides are TGTGCCATCAGTCGCGGGCCGGCGCCCGCTAAGGTTGACACTGAAGCTTTCTTT.

V and J are TRBV9 and TRBJ2-5; TRBD2 agrees at 7 bases. CDR3 length: 16 amino acids. From germline, CDR1 is SGDLS and CDR2 YYNGEE. V was clipped by 6 bases and J by 2 bases; unmatched bases: 13. The CDR3 reads CASTPSPRGGQETQYF. CDR3 nucleotide sequence: TGTGCCAGCACCCCTTCTCCGCGCGGGGGACAAGAGACCCAGTACTTC.

This chain uses TRBV18 with TRBJ1-6, with D hard to call. Trimming shortened V by 3 bases and J by 7 bases, and 10 bases separated the two germline ends. This CDR3 is built from 14 residues. Per germline, CDR1 KGHSH and CDR2 LQKENI. The CDR3 reads CASSPRQLNSPLHF. In nucleotides, the CDR3 is TGTGCCAGCTCACCTCGGCAGTTAAATTCACCCCTCCACTTT.

The chain combines TRBV21-1 with TRBJ2-6; the DNA was not compared with TRBD1, the D call given in the table. TRBV21-1 is described as a pseudogene. CDR3 length equals 16 residues. This CDR3 is CASSKPRVRGANVLTF. The CDR3 coding sequence is TGTGCCAGCAGCAAACCCAGGGTCCGTGGGGCCAACGTCCTGACTTTC.

On this clone itself: The sample contains more than one DNA sequence encoding this CDR3. V usage is TRBV5-1 and J usage is TRBJ2-3; 9 nucleotides match TRBD1. The trim removed 0 bases at V and 4 bases at J, leaving 3 bases unmatched. Germline lookup yields CDR1 SGHRS and CDR2 YFSETQ. The CDR3 is 15 residues long. This CDR3 is CASSLGRQGADTQYF. The CDR3, as DNA: TGCGCCAGCAGCTTGGGGAGACAGGGGGCAGATACGCAGTATTTT.

The table lists this clone with a count of one. The rearrangement links TRBV5-1 to TRBJ2-2; D might be TRBD1 or TRBD2, each matching 5 bases. CDR1 is SGHRS and CDR2 is YFSETQ in the germline V gene. The CDR3 spans 15 residues. V was cut by 4 bases and J by 0 bases, with 10 bases left in between. CDR3 amino acids: CASSGDATNTGELFF. CDR3 nucleotides: TGCGCCAGCAGCGGGGACGCCACGAACACCGGGGAGCTGTTTTTT.

The rearrangement links TRBV2 to TRBJ1-4; TRBD1 might be the D (5 bases). CDR3 length: 15 residues. Between the trimmed V and J ends, which lost 6 bases and 4 bases, there was a span of 15 bases. The germline CDR1 and CDR2 sequences are SNHLY and FYNNEI. The CDR3 nucleotides are TGTGCCAGCAGCCTTGGGGCAGGCGGTAATGAAAAACTGTTTTTT. Translated: CASSLGAGGNEKLFF.

This clone was picked up one time. The CDR3 sequence: CASSETRITDTQYF. The CDR3 coding sequence is TGTGCCAGCAGTGAAACGAGGATCACAGATACGCAGTATTTT. V is TRBV25-1 and J is TRBJ2-3; D gene unclear. Trimming took 2 bases from V and 2 from J, leaving 8 bases between them. This CDR3 has 14 amino acids. From germline, CDR1 is MGHDK and CDR2 SYGVNS.

The chain is built from TRBV6-5 and TRBJ2-2, with 8 nucleotides matching TRBD1. CDR3 length equals 15 residues. With 5 bases clipped from V and 6 bases from J, the junction kept 8 bases outside the gene matches. CDR1 is MNHEY and CDR2 is SVGAGI in the germline V gene. The CDR3 here is CASSNTDRVAGELFF. The CDR3 DNA sequence: TGTGCCAGCAGTAACACGGACAGGGTCGCCGGGGAGCTGTTTTTT.

This clone was recorded a few times. The chain couples TRBV30 to TRBJ2-7, with D unclear. V was trimmed by 2 bases and J by 2 bases, leaving 13 bases between them. The CDR3 contains 14 residues. The germline gives CDR1 GTSNPN, CDR2 SVGIG (reference sequence). The CDR3 sequence: CAWSSPLIPYEQYF. The CDR3 DNA sequence: TGTGCCTGGAGTTCCCCACTAATACCCTACGAGCAGTACTTC.

This clone was picked up one time. J is TRBJ1-2 and V is TRBV9; D is unresolved. CDR1 and CDR2 (germline): SGDLS, YYNGEE. CDR3 length: 13 amino acids. V was clipped by 4 bases and J by 2 bases, with 9 bases between them. The CDR3 loop reads CASSPTGNYGYTF. The CDR3 DNA sequence: TGTGCCAGCAGCCCCACGGGGAACTATGGCTACACCTTC.

The chain combines TRBV14 with TRBJ1-4; 10 positions match TRBD1. Germline V gene sequence: CDR1 SGHDN, CDR2 FVKESK. The V and J ends lost 0 bases and 8 bases, in that order; junction bases with no gene match: 12. The CDR3 runs 18 residues. DNA for the CDR3: TGTGCCAGCAGCCAAGATTATCGACAGGGGGCAAGACAGGAAAAACTGTTTTTT. Encoded protein: CASSQDYRQGARQEKLFF. Variable domain in full (rest from reference TRBV14 and TRBJ1-4): EAGVTQFPSHSVIEKGQTVTLRCDPISGHDNLYWYRRVMGKEIKFLLHFVKESKQDESGMPNNRFLAERTGGTYSTLKVQPAELEDSGVYFCASSQDYRQGARQEKLFFGSGTQLSVL.

The table lists this clone with a few counts. The V and J genes are TRBV4-1 and TRBJ2-2, with D tentatively TRBD1 (6 bases). Germline V gives CDR1 MGHRA, CDR2 YSYEKL. V was trimmed by 4 bases and J by 2 bases, leaving 11 bases between them. The CDR3 contains 15 residues. The CDR3 protein is CASSREGTNTGELFF. The CDR3 DNA reads TGCGCCAGCAGCCGGGAAGGGACAAACACCGGGGAGCTGTTTTTT.

The chain combines TRBV3-1 (or the pseudogene TRBV3-2) with TRBJ2-7; D is uncertain. The germline V gene encodes CDR1 LGHDT and CDR2 YNNKEL (reference sequence). The CDR3 length is 14 residues. Between the trimmed V and J ends, which lost 0 bases and 3 bases, there was a span of 9 bases. The chain's CDR3 is CASSQDFRLYEQYF. The CDR3 DNA sequence: TGTGCCAGCAGCCAAGACTTCCGGCTCTACGAGCAGTACTTC.

The rearrangement links TRBV6-6 to TRBJ1-5, with D hard to call. Germline values: CDR1 MNHNY, CDR2 SVGAGI (reference sequence). The CDR3 spans 12 residues. Trimming left V 10 bases short and J 7 bases short, with 14 bases between. CDR3: CATHLAGQPQHF. The CDR3 coding sequence is TGTGCCACCCATTTAGCGGGGCAGCCCCAGCATTTT.

The CDR3 here is CASSPPFRGGTHNEQFF. CDR3 nucleotides: TGCGCCAGCAGCCCCCCCTTTCGAGGGGGGACCCACAATGAGCAGTTCTTC. V is TRBV4-1 and J is TRBJ2-1; D is tentatively TRBD1 or TRBD2 (6 bases each). The V end lost 4 bases, the J end lost 5 bases, and 21 bases lay between the germline ends. The CDR3 totals 17 residues. The germline gives CDR1 MGHRA, CDR2 YSYEKL.

This clone was detected only a few times. This chain joins TRBV6-2 or TRBV6-3 and TRBJ2-7; the D gene is possibly TRBD1 (5 bases). The ends were cut back, 8 bases at V and 7 bases at J, with 24 bases in the middle. This CDR3 comprises 15 residues. Looked up from germline, CDR1 is MNHEY and CDR2 is SVGEGT. The CDR3 loop is CASDYLGTGLREQYF. DNA of the CDR3: TGTGCCAGCGATTACTTAGGCACAGGCCTAAGGGAGCAGTACTTC.

V and J are TRBV2 and TRBJ2-5; 8 nucleotides match TRBD2. The CDR3 sequence is 15 residues long. Germline loops: CDR1 SNHLY, CDR2 FYNNEI. Losses at the gene ends were 7 bases for V and 5 bases for J; bases not matched to a gene: 12. CDR3 nucleotides: TGTGCCAGCACTGCGGCGGGGGGCCGGGGGGAGACCCAGTACTTC. This gives the protein CASTAAGGRGETQYF. The entire variable domain, with the rest obtained from reference TRBV2 and TRBJ2-5, is as follows: EPEVTQTPSHQVTQMGQEVILRCVPISNHLYFYWYRQILGQKVEFLVSFYNNEISEKSEIFDDQFSVERPDGSNFTLKIRSTKLEDSAMYFCASTAAGGRGETQYFGPGTRLLVL.

The chain carries TRBV9 and TRBJ1-6; no firm D call. V dropped 0 bases and J dropped 10 bases, with 8 bases sitting between them. Germline-derived CDR1 and CDR2 are SGDLS and YYNGEE. This CDR3 region has 13 residues. CDR3 nucleotides: TGTGCCAGCAGCGTAGGGGCAGCCTCACCCCTCCACTTT. Translated, it gives CASSVGAASPLHF.

V gene TRBV27 combines with J gene TRBJ2-2, with TRBD2 as a possible D gene (5 bases). The CDR3 spans 16 residues. Per the germline V gene, CDR1 is MNHEY and CDR2 is SMNVEV (reference sequence). The V end was cut by 3 bases, the J end by 4 bases, with 15 bases between. DNA of the CDR3: TGTGCCAGCAGTTTCCGGATGGTCGCGGGCACCGGGGAGCTGTTTTTT. It yields the protein CASSFRMVAGTGELFF.

The V and J genes are TRBV5-1 and TRBJ1-4; TRBD1 is a possible D gene (5 bases). CDR1 and CDR2 (germline): SGHRS, YFSETQ. The CDR3 runs to 18 residues. V lost 2 bases and J 3 bases, leaving 20 bases between the germline ends. The CDR3, as DNA: TGCGCCAGCAGCTTCCTACAAATAGGGGTTGTTCCTAATGAAAAACTGTTTTTT. Amino acid sequence: CASSFLQIGVVPNEKLFF.

The chain has TRBV5-1 and TRBJ2-3, with D hard to call. The CDR3 consists of 13 residues. The germline V gene encodes CDR1 SGHRS and CDR2 YFSETQ. V shed 0 bases and J shed 5 bases, with 7 bases lying between them. The CDR3 nucleotides are TGCGCCAGCAGCTTGGTAGGTTTAGATACGCAGTATTTT. Translated, it gives CASSLVGLDTQYF.

V is TRBV10-3 and J is TRBJ2-7, with 7 bases matching TRBD2. Germline V lookup: CDR1 ENHRY, CDR2 SYGVKD. Trimming took 4 bases from V and 5 from J; bases not matched to a gene: 11. This CDR3 is 15 amino acids long. The CDR3 is CAISAGAGIKNEQYF. The CDR3 region has the DNA TGTGCCATCAGTGCAGGAGCGGGGATTAAGAACGAGCAGTACTTC.

CDR3 DNA: TGTGCCACCAGCGGGGGGGCTAGCGGGCCTTACAATGAGCAGTTCTTC. It translates to CATSGGASGPYNEQFF. This chain links TRBV15 with TRBJ2-1, with TRBD2 matching 8 bases. Germline V lookup: CDR1 LNHNV, CDR2 YYDKDF (reference sequence). The CDR3 sequence is 16 residues long. J was trimmed by 4 bases and V by 5 bases; bases with no gene match: 10.

The chain employs TRBV5-1 and TRBJ2-3; no firm D call. The germline V gene has CDR1 SGHRS and CDR2 YFSETQ. The ends were cut back, 0 bases at V and 6 bases at J, with 5 bases in the middle. The CDR3 loop spans 12 amino acids. The CDR3 nucleotides read TGCGCCAGCAGCTTGGACGCGGATACGCAGTATTTT. Encoded protein: CASSLDADTQYF.